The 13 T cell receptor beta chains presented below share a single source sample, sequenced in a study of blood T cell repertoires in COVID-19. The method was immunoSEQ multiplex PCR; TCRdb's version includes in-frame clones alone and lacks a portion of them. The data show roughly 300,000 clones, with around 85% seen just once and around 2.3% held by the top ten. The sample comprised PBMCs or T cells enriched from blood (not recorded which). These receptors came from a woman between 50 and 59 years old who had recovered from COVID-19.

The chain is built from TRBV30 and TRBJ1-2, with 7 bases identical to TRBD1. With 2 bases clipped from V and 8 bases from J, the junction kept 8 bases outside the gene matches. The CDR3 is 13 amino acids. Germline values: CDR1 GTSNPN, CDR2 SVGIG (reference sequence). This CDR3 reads CAWSPDRDIGYTF. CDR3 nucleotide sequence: TGTGCCTGGAGTCCTGACAGGGATATCGGCTACACCTTC.

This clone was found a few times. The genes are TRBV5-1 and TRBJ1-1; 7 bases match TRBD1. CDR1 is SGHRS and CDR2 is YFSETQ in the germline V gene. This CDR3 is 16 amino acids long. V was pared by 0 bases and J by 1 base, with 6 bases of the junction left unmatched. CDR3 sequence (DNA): TGCGCCAGCAGCTTGGGCGGTGGGACAGCGAACACTGAAGCTTTCTTT. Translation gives CASSLGGGTANTEAFF. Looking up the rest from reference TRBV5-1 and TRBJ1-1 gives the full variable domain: KAGVTQTPRYLIKTRGQQVTLSCSPISGHRSVSWYQQTPGQGLQFLFEYFSETQRNKGNFPGRFSGRQFSNSRSEMNVSTLELGDSALYLCASSLGGGTANTEAFFGQGTRLTVV.

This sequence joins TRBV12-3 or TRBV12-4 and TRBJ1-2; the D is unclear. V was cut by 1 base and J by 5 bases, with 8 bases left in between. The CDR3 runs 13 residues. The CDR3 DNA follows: TGTGCCAGCAGTTTAGACGGACTGTATGGCTACACCTTC. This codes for CASSLDGLYGYTF.

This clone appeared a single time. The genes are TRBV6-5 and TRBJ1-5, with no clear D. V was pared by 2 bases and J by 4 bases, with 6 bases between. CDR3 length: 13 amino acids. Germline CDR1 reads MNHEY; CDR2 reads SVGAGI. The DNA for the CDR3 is TGTGCCAGCAGTTACGATCAGAATCAGCCCCAGCATTTT. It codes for CASSYDQNQPQHF.

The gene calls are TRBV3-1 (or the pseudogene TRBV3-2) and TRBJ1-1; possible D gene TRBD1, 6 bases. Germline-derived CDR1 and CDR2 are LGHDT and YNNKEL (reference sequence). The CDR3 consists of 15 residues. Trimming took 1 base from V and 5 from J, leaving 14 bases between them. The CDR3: CASSQVRTRGTEAFF. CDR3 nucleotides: TGTGCCAGCAGCCAAGTGCGAACCAGGGGAACTGAAGCTTTCTTT.

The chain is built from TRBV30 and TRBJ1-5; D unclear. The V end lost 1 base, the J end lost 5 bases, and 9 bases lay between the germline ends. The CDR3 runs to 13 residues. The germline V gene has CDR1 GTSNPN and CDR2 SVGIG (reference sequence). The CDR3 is CAWSGNSYQPQHF. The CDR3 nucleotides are TGTGCCTGGAGTGGAAATAGTTATCAGCCCCAGCATTTT.

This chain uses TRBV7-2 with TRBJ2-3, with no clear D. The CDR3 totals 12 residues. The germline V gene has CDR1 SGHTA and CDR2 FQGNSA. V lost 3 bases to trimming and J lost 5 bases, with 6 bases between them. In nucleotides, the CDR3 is TGTGCCAGCAGCTTCCTAGTAGATACGCAGTATTTT. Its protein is CASSFLVDTQYF.

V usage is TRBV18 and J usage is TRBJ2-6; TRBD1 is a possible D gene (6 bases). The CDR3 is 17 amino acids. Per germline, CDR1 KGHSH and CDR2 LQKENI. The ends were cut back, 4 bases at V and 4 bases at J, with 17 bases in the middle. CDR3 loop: CASSRNLGGAGANVLTF. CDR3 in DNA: TGTGCCAGCTCACGGAACTTAGGGGGTGCCGGGGCCAACGTCCTGACTTTC.

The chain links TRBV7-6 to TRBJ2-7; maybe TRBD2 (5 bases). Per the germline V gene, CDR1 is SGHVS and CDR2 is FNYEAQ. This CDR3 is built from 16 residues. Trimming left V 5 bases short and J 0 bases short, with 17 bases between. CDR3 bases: TGTGCCAGCAGCCCAAACTCTAGGGAGAGCTCCTACGAGCAGTACTTC. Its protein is CASSPNSRESSYEQYF.

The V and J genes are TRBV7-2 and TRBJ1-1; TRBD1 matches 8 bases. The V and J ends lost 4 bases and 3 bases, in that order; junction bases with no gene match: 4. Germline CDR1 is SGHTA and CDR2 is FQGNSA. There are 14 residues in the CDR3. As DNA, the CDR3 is TGTGCCAGCAGCTCCCGGACAGGGTACACTGAAGCTTTCTTT. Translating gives CASSSRTGYTEAFF.

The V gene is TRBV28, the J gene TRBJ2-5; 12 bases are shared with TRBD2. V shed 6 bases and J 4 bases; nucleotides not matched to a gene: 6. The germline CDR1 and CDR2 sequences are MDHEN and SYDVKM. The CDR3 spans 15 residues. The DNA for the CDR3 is TGTGCCAGCAGCCTAGCGGGGGGGCGGAGAGAGACCCAGTACTTC. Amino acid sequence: CASSLAGGRRETQYF.

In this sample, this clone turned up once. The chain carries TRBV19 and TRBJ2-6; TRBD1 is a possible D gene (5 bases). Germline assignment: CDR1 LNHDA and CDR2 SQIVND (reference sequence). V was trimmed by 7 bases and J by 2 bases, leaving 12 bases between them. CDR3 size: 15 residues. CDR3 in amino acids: CASTTRAAGANVLTF. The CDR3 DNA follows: TGTGCCAGTACAACCAGGGCGGCTGGGGCCAACGTCCTGACTTTC.

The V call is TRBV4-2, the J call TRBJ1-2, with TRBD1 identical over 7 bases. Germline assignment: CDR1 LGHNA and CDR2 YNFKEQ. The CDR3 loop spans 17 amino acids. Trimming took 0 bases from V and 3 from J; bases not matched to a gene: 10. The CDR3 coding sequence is TGTGCCAGCAGCCAAGATTTGGAGGGGACAGTCTACTATGGCTACACCTTC. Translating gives CASSQDLEGTVYYGYTF.